These 12 T cell receptor beta chains share one sample of origin, sequenced in a study of blood T cell repertoires in COVID-19. Sequencing was performed with immunoSEQ multiplex PCR; in TCRdb, only in-frame clones are kept and a portion is missing. The data contain about 210,000 clones, 80% of them singletons. The specimen was peripheral blood. All receptors come from a man between 60 and 75 years old with acute or convalescent COVID-19.

This chain uses TRBV5-6 with TRBJ2-7; TRBD1 matches at 7 bases. V lost 3 bases and J lost 7; bases outside the gene matches: 10. Germline-derived CDR1 and CDR2 are SGHDT and YYEEEE. The CDR3 sequence is 14 residues long. CDR3 nucleotides: TGTGCCAGCAGCTGGGGACAGTCTCCCTGGGAGCAGTACTTC. Its translation: CASSWGQSPWEQYF.

This clone was observed a few times. This sequence joins TRBV7-6 and TRBJ2-1; 16 nucleotides match TRBD2. Trimming at V came to 7 bases and at J to 0 bases, leaving 12 bases not matched to a gene. From germline, CDR1 is SGHVS and CDR2 FNYEAQ. The CDR3 loop spans 20 amino acids. CDR3 sequence (DNA): TGTGCCAGCACATCCGAACCGGGACTAGCGGGGGGGACCTCCTACAATGAGCAGTTCTTC. Amino acids: CASTSEPGLAGGTSYNEQFF.

V is TRBV10-1 and J is TRBJ1-5; TRBD1 matches at 8 bases. Trimming at V came to 6 bases and at J to 3 bases, leaving 10 bases not matched to a gene. The CDR3 has 16 residues. Germline CDR1 reads WNHNN; CDR2 reads SYGVQD (reference sequence). The DNA for the CDR3 is TGCGCCAGCAGGCCACGCGGCAGGGGGCCCAATCAGCCCCAGCATTTT. Residues: CASRPRGRGPNQPQHF.

This clone has a count of ten or more. The V call is TRBV11-3, the J call TRBJ1-1; 9 bases line up with TRBD1. This CDR3 is 16 amino acids long. V dropped 1 base and J dropped 5; count of bases not matched to a gene: 8. The germline gives CDR1 SGHNT, CDR2 YENEEA. The CDR3 region is CASSLGTGEGKTEAFF. The CDR3 nucleotides are TGTGCCAGCAGCTTAGGGACAGGGGAAGGAAAGACTGAAGCTTTCTTT.

V usage is TRBV29-1 and J usage is TRBJ2-3; a possible D gene is TRBD2 (6 bases). The V end lost 1 base, the J end lost 1 base, and 6 bases lay between the germline ends. Per the germline V gene, CDR1 is SQVTM and CDR2 is ANQGSEA. CDR3 size: 13 residues. The CDR3 protein is CSVEGGGTDTQYF. The CDR3 DNA reads as TGCAGCGTTGAAGGCGGGGGCACAGATACGCAGTATTTT.

This clone has just a few counts. This sequence joins TRBV11-3 and TRBJ2-1; weak D call: TRBD1 (6 bases). CDR1 is SGHNT and CDR2 is YENEEA in the germline V gene. The CDR3 has 12 amino acids. V was pared by 0 bases and J by 11 bases, with 8 bases between. The DNA for the CDR3 is TGTGCCAGCAGCTTAGATCAGGGGAAGCAGTTCTTC. Translating it yields CASSLDQGKQFF. The variable domain in full, with the rest retrieved from reference TRBV11-3 and TRBJ2-1, is EAGVVQSPRYKIIEKKQPVAFWCNPISGHNTLYWYLQNLGQGPELLIRYENEEAVDDSQLPKDRFSAERLKGVDSTLKIQPAELGDSAVYLCASSLDQGKQFFGPGTRLTVL.

The chain has TRBV9 and TRBJ2-7, with 8 bases lining up with TRBD1. There are 14 residues in the CDR3. Germline values: CDR1 SGDLS, CDR2 YYNGEE. Trimming at V came to 0 bases and at J to 6 bases, leaving 5 bases not matched to a gene. The CDR3 loop is CASSVDGRGREQYF. The CDR3 DNA follows: TGTGCCAGCAGCGTAGATGGCAGGGGGCGCGAGCAGTACTTC.

The rearrangement joins TRBV19 to TRBJ1-2; TRBD1 is a possible D gene (5 bases). Trimming left V 3 bases short and J 5 bases short, with 19 bases between. Germline V gene data show CDR1 as LNHDA and CDR2 as SQIVND (reference sequence). This CDR3 has 16 amino acids. The CDR3 sequence is CASSIRRDRGLYGYTF. CDR3 DNA sequence: TGTGCCAGTAGTATTAGGCGGGACCGAGGATTATATGGCTACACCTTC. Supplemented by reference TRBV19 and TRBJ1-2, the full variable domain reads DGGITQSPKYLFRKEGQNVTLSCEQNLNHDAMYWYRQDPGQGLRLIYYSQIVNDFQKGDIAEGYSVSREKKESFPLTVTSAQKNPTAFYLCASSIRRDRGLYGYTFGSGTRLTVV.

The chain couples TRBV27 to TRBJ2-7, with 10 bases fitting TRBD2. The CDR3 has 17 amino acids. CDR1 is MNHEY, CDR2 SMNVEV, per germline (reference sequence). V gave up 6 bases and J gave up 4 bases; unmatched junction bases: 15. CDR3 region: CASSQEGSSGSPYEQYF. CDR3 coding DNA: TGTGCCAGCAGCCAAGAGGGGTCTAGCGGGAGCCCTTACGAGCAGTACTTC.

The V gene is TRBV5-1, the J gene TRBJ2-7; unclear D gene. Trimming left V 0 bases short and J 6 bases short, with 16 bases between. Germline lookup yields CDR1 SGHRS and CDR2 YFSETQ. The CDR3 is 15 residues long. CDR3 protein: CASSLGGIEVGEQYF. For the CDR3, the DNA is TGCGCCAGCAGCTTGGGAGGTATAGAGGTTGGCGAGCAGTACTTC.

The CDR3 DNA reads as TGCGCCAGCAGTGAGTCGAGTGCCGAGCAGTTCTTC. Amino acid sequence: CASSESSAEQFF. The chain recombines TRBV10-1 with TRBJ2-1; no definite D call. CDR3 size: 12 residues. Trimming removed 0 bases from V and 10 bases from J, with 7 bases in between. Per germline, CDR1 WNHNN and CDR2 SYGVQD (reference sequence).

Turning to this clone: Germline and junction disagree at one end, which may indicate a read error. The chain is built from TRBV10-1 and TRBJ2-3; possible D gene TRBD1, 5 bases. Germline V gene lookup returns CDR1 WNHNN and CDR2 SYGVQD (reference sequence). CDR3 length equals 11 residues. The CDR3 loop is CASRASDTQYF. Written as DNA, the CDR3 is TGTGCCAGCAGGGCCTCAGATACGCAGTATTTT.